This paragraph reports one T cell receptor beta chain. The germline V gene has CDR1 SGHNT and CDR2 YYREEE (reference sequence). This CDR3 region has 15 residues. V lost 2 bases and J 2 bases, leaving 14 bases between the germline ends. Sequenced by immunoSEQ multiplex PCR; TCRdb stores in-frame clones only, minus some. The repertoire holds some 150,000 clones, with more than 85% as singletons. The entry originates in a study of T cell responses to AZD1222 COVID-19 vaccine. The clonotype was recovered from an adult in good health. The source material was peripheral blood, sampled on day 0 of AZD1222 vaccination. This chain links TRBV5-4 with TRBJ2-7, with D perhaps being TRBD1 or TRBD2 (5 bases each). The CDR3 sequence is CASSFFHGGPYEQYF. The CDR3 bases are TGTGCCAGCAGCTTCTTTCATGGGGGTCCCTACGAGCAGTACTTC.